Described below is a single TCR beta chain sequence and its context. What it binds is unknown. Each CDR3 protein is one row after TCRdb ran MiXCR on the 5' RACE reads. The repertoire holds some 400,000 distinct CDR3 sequences, 20% to 25% seen once, with approximately 16% in the top ten. This specimen belongs to a study of CD8 T cells in ankylosing spondylitis. Per the germline V gene, CDR1 is ENHRY and CDR2 is SYGVKD. Trimming removed 7 bases at V and 4 bases at J, with 8 bases between. The CDR3 runs to 13 residues. Findings and limits, study-wide: Reportedly, disease-linked clones are significantly enriched in ankylosing spondylitis patients' matched synovial fluid. Characteristic, it appeared, of ankylosing spondylitis blood was a TCR beta motif of roughly 8 highly homologous variants.

The V and J genes are TRBV10-3 and TRBJ2-6, with a weak D call TRBD2 (5 bases). The sequencing input was blood, either unsorted or a sorted T cell fraction (not recorded which). The clonotype was recovered from a male donor with ankylosing spondylitis. The CDR3 DNA sequence: TGTGCCATCACGGGGAACGGGGCCAACGTCCTGACTTTC. It yields the protein CAITGNGANVLTF.